This T cell receptor (beta chain) came from a study of T cells expressing NK-cell markers. Whole-study context: Seven donors tested HCMV-seropositive and one tested seronegative among the eight sequenced.

TCRdb reanalyzed the 5' RACE reads and collapses them to one entry per CDR3 protein, without DNA. The sample table includes about 450,000 distinct CDR3 sequences. Study results and limitations: Dominant NKG2C+ clonotypes were found to form about 1.0-7.5% of CD8+ T cells in a handful of donors.

As regards this clonotype: Its antigen remains unidentified.

Sample: blood T cells: a sorted CD56 or NKG2C T cell subset, CD4+ or CD8+ T cells, or bulk PBMC T cells (not recorded which). The receptor was derived from a woman between 18 and 70 years old in good health.

The CDR3 here is CASSPSPGGSGYEQFF. The chain couples TRBV7-3 to TRBJ2-1; the TCRdb call, TRBD2, lacks DNA for checking. Germline assignment: CDR1 SGHTA and CDR2 FQGTGA. CDR3 size: 16 residues.